This T cell receptor (beta chain) was observed in a study of OX40 agonist ivuxolimab in advanced cancers. Study details: Each dose-escalation patient presented with hepatocellular carcinoma, melanoma, renal cell or head and neck cancer. Averaging roughly 60 years in age, with a range of roughly 23 to 80, the cohort was about 85% male.

Germline CDR1 is LGHNA and CDR2 is YSLEER. V lost 2 bases and J lost 8, with 9 bases in between. CDR3 length: 13 residues. A word on this clone: Its antigen is not known.

Study-level points and caveats: No antigen was identified for the clonally expanded peripheral T cells.

The method was immunoSEQ multiplex PCR; TCRdb's version includes in-frame clones alone and lacks a portion of them. The repertoire holds approximately 80,000 clones, around 85% seen once, with 3% to 4.5% in the top ten. This chain connects TRBV4-3 to TRBJ2-2; D is unresolved. The sample in question was CD4+ or CD8+ T cells sorted from blood, obtained in a trial of the OX40 agonist ivuxolimab. This clonotype was sampled from an adult with an advanced solid tumor such as melanoma, head and neck, liver or kidney cancer. The CDR3 loop is CASSQWGLGELFF. The DNA of the CDR3 is TGCGCCAGCAGCCAATGGGGTTTAGGGGAGCTGTTTTTT.